Presented here are 5 T cell receptor beta chains from one specimen sequenced in a study of T cell repertoires in cytomegalovirus infection. Their cognate antigens are unknown. Via MiXCR, TCRdb re-called the reads, giving one row per CDR3 protein. This table has under 850,000 distinct CDR3 sequences, 33% appearing once. Material: cultured PBMCs, obtained from culture after CMV antigen stimulation. The receptors were gathered from a human donor in good health (CMV status not recorded). Some clones in this sample may be carry-over from other donors' samples.

The table lists this clonotype with many counts. V is TRBV7-2 and J is TRBJ2-5; D may be TRBD1 (6 bases). V lost 4 bases and J lost 7, with 22 bases in between. Germline V gene data show CDR1 as SGHTA and CDR2 as FQGNSA. The CDR3 totals 16 residues. CDR3 in amino acids: CASSSSRTVLEGTQYF. The CDR3 coding sequence is TGTGCCAGCAGCTCCTCCAGGACAGTACTCGAGGGGACCCAGTACTTC.

This chain uses TRBV20-1 with TRBJ2-3; D is perhaps TRBD1 (6 bases). V dropped 3 bases and J dropped 3 bases, with 13 bases sitting between them. In germline, CDR1 is DFQATT, CDR2 SNEGSKA (reference sequence). The CDR3 length is 14 residues. The CDR3 sequence is CSARGTLATDTQYF. The CDR3 DNA reads TGCAGTGCTAGGGGGACACTTGCTACAGATACGCAGTATTTT.

This clonotype has just a few counts. The CDR3 sequence is CASRGPNSQPQHF. The CDR3 coding sequence is TGTGCCAGCCGTGGGCCCAACAGTCAGCCCCAGCATTTT. V and J are TRBV6-1 and TRBJ1-5; D gene ambiguous. There are 13 residues in the CDR3. In germline, CDR1 is MNHNS, CDR2 SASEGT. V lost 8 bases to trimming and J lost 6 bases, with 14 bases between them.

This chain uses TRBV10-3 with TRBJ2-1; D may correspond to TRBD1 or TRBD2 (5 bases each). Trimming pared 2 bases from V and 1 base from J, leaving 9 bases between. This CDR3 spans 15 amino acids. Germline-derived CDR1 and CDR2 are ENHRY and SYGVKD. CDR3 nucleotides: TGTGCCATCAGTGAGAGGGACGAATCCTACAATGAGCAGTTCTTC. As protein: CAISERDESYNEQFF.

The chain joins TRBV7-9 to TRBJ2-5, with D perhaps matching TRBD2 (5 bases). The V gene lost 1 base and the J gene lost 5 bases, with 17 bases spanning the gap. This CDR3 contains 16 residues. Germline CDR1 and CDR2: SEHNR and FQNEAQ (reference sequence). The CDR3 spells CASSLGWRAPGETQYF. CDR3 nucleotide sequence: TGTGCCAGCAGCTTAGGGTGGCGGGCCCCTGGGGAGACCCAGTACTTC.